This TCR beta chain was obtained from a study of shared clonotypes between healthy human individuals. Overall study results and limits: What naive subsets generally showed was a larger estimated richness than memory subsets showed. Read depth was anticipated to influence clonotype sharing among donors.

Sorted-subset replicate PCRs used roughly 210 ng of genomic DNA. This amount corresponded to approximately 30,000 T cell genomes. Data came from immunoSEQ multiplex PCR; TCRdb stores just in-frame clones and leaves some out. Of around 2,000,000 clones in the sample, 93% are singletons; the top ten hold 1.7%. Terminally differentiated effector memory CD45RA+ cells were excluded from the naive CD8 cells, which were CD45RO-negative and positively selected for CCR7. Among the donors, all were Caucasian adults who lived in Nashville, Tennessee. As for this clone: No antigen is known for it.

Trimming pared 5 bases from V and 1 base from J, leaving 15 bases between. This CDR3 spans 15 amino acids. Germline V CDR1 and CDR2: SGHAT, FQNNGV. This chain connects TRBV11-2 to TRBJ2-7; TRBD1 might be the D (6 bases). The specimen sequenced was naive CD8+ T cells from PBMCs. The sequence was collected from a man aged 18-30 years in good health. Some clones in this sample may be carry-over from other donors' samples. DNA of the CDR3: TGTGCCAGCAGCCCGGACAGATCAATATCCTACGAGCAGTACTTC. It encodes CASSPDRSISYEQYF.